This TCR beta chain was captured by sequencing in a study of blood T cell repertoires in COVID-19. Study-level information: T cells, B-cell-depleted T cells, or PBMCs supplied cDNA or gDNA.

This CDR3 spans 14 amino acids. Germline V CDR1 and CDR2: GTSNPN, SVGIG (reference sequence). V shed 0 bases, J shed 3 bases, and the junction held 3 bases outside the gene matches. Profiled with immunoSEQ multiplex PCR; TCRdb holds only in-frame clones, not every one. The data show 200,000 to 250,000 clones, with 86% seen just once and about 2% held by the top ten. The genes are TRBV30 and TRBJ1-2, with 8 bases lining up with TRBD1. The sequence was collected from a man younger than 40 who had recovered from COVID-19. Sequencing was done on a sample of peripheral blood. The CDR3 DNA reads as TGTGCCTGGAGTGTATACAGGGGGTACTATGGCTACACCTTC. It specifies CAWSVYRGYYGYTF.